These T cell receptor beta chains were read from a single sample in a study of cytomegalovirus exposure and HLA in healthy donors. This table comes from immunoSEQ multiplex PCR, and its TCRdb copy is limited to in-frame clones, with some not included. The sample lists about 150,000 clones; about 74% were seen once. The sample comprised PBMCs. The receptors originated from a woman aged 40 to 50 in good health and CMV-seronegative. Both conserved end residues are part of each CDR3. Each record gives: V gene, J gene, clone size, D gene, CDR3 DNA, CDR3 protein. The D gene is left open where the match is weak. The listing skips clone size in some rows; elsewhere it reads once, few, many or a size class.

TRBV1,TRBJ2-5,NA,NA,TGCACCAGCAGCCAAGATGGGGGGACAGGGTCCGAAGGGCAAGAGACCCAGTACTTC,CTSSQDGGTGSEGQETQYF
TRBV19,TRBJ1-1,NA,NA,TGTGCCAGTAGCTCCAGGGAGAACACTGAAGCTTTCTTT,CASSSRENTEAFF
TRBV15,TRBJ1-2,NA,NA,TGTGCCACCAGCAGACCGGTTAACTATGGCTACACCTTC,CATSRPVNYGYTF
TRBV5-1,TRBJ1-1,NA,TRBD1,TGCGCCAGCAGCTTGTCCCCAGACAGGGGCCCTTTCTTT,CASSLSPDRGPFF
TRBV28,TRBJ1-4,NA,NA,TGTGCCAGCAGTTCAACGGGGACAACTAATGAAAAACTGTTTTTT,CASSSTGTTNEKLFF
TRBV6-1,TRBJ2-7,NA,TRBD1,TGTGCCAGCATAAAACGGGACAGGACAAACTACGAGCAGTACTTC,CASIKRDRTNYEQYF
TRBV29-1,TRBJ2-1,NA,NA,TGCAGCGTTGGGGCAGGGATTCCTTCCAATGAGCAGTTCTTC,CSVGAGIPSNEQFF
TRBV7-9,TRBJ1-5,NA,NA,TGTTCCAGCAGCCGTAGCAAAGAGAATAGCAATCAGCCCCAGCATTTT,CSSSRSKENSNQPQHF
TRBV2,TRBJ2-7,NA,TRBD2,TGTGCCAGTAAGGACGGGAGGACTGTTTACGAGCAGTACTTC,CASKDGRTVYEQYF
TRBV6-5,TRBJ1-2,NA,NA,TGTGCCAGCAGCACAGGGCTGTATGGCTACACCTTC,CASSTGLYGYTF
TRBV12-5,TRBJ1-1,few,NA,TGTGCTAGTGGTTTGTTCGGCGGAACTGAAGCTTTCTTT,CASGLFGGTEAFF
TRBV6-1,TRBJ2-3,few,TRBD2,TGTGCCAGCAGCCCGGGACTAACAACAGATACGCAGTATTTT,CASSPGLTTDTQYF
TRBV11-3,TRBJ2-1,NA,TRBD2,TGTGCCAGCAGCTGGTCCGGGACTAGCGGGAAAGAGCAGTTCTTC,CASSWSGTSGKEQFF
TRBV5-4,TRBJ1-2,NA,TRBD1,TGTGCCAGCACCTGGGGGACAGAATTTAACTATGGCTACACCTTC,CASTWGTEFNYGYTF
TRBV29-1,TRBJ2-1,NA,NA,TGCAGCGTCAAAAAGGACTACGGTGAGCAGTTCTTC,CSVKKDYGEQFF
TRBV5-8,TRBJ1-6,NA,TRBD1,TGTGCCAGCAGCTCACGACGGGACAGAGATTCACCCCTCCACTTT,CASSSRRDRDSPLHF
TRBV27,TRBJ2-5,once,TRBD2,TGTGCCAGCAGTTTTTCCACTAGCGGCCAAGAGACCCAGTACTTC,CASSFSTSGQETQYF